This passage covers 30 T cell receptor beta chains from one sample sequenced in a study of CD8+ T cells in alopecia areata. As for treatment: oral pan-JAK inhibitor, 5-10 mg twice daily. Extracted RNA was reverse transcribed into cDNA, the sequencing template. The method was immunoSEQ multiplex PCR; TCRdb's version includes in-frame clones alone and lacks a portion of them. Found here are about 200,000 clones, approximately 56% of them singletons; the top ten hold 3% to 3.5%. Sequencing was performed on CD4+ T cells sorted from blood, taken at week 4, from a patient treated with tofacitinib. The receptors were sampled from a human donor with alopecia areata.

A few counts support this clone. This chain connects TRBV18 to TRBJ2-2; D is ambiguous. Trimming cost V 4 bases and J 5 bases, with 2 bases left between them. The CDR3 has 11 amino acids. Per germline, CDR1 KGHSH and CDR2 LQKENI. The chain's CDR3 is CASSLTGELFF. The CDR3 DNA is TGTGCCAGCTCACTGACCGGGGAGCTGTTTTTT.

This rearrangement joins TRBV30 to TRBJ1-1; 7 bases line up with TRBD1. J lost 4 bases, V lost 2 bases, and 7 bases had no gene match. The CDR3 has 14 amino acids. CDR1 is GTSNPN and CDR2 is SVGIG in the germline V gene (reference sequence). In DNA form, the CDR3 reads TGTGCCTGGAGTTCAGGGGGTATAACCACTGAAGCTTTCTTT. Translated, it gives CAWSSGGITTEAFF.

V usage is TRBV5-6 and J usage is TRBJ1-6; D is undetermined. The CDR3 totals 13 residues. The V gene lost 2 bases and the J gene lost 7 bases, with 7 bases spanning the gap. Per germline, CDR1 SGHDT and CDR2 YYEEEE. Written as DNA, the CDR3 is TGTGCCAGCAGCTTACCAGGCAATTCACCCCTCCACTTT. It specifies CASSLPGNSPLHF.

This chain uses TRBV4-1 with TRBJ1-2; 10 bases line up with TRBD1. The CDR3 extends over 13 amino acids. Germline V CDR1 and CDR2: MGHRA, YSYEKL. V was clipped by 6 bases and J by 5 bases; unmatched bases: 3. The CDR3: CASRDRGRYGYTF. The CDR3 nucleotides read TGCGCCAGCAGGGACAGGGGGAGGTATGGCTACACCTTC.

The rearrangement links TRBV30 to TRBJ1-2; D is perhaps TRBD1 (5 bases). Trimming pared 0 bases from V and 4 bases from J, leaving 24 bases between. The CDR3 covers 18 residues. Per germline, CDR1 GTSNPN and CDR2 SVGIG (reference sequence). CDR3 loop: CAWSVTGDPLISRYGYTF. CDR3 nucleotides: TGTGCCTGGAGTGTAACCGGGGACCCACTCATAAGTCGCTATGGCTACACCTTC.

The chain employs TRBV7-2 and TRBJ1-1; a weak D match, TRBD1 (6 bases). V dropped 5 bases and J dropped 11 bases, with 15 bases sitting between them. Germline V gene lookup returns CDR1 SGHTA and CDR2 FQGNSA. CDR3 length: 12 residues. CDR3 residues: CASSLDTGFAFF. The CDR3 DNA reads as TGTGCCAGCAGCCTTGATACAGGGTTTGCTTTCTTT.

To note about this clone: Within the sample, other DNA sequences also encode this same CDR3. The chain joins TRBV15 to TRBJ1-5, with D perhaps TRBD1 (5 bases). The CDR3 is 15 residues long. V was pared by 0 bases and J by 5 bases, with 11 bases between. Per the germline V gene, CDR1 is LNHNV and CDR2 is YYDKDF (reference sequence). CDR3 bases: TGTGCCACCAGCAGAGATCTGGGAGGGGATCAGCCCCAGCATTTT. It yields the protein CATSRDLGGDQPQHF.

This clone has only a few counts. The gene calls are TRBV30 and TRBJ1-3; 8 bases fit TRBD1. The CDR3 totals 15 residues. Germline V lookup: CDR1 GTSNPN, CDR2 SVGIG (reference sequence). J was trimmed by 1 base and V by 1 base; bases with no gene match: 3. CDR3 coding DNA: TGTGCCTGGAGTGGCAGGGGGCTTTCTGGAAACACCATATATTTT. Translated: CAWSGRGLSGNTIYF.

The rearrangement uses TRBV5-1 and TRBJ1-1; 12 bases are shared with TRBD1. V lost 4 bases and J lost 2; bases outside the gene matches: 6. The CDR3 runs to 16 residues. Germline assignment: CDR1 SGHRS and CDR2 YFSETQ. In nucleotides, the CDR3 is TGCGCCAGCAGCGCCGGGACAGGGGGCGGAAACACTGAAGCTTTCTTT. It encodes CASSAGTGGGNTEAFF.

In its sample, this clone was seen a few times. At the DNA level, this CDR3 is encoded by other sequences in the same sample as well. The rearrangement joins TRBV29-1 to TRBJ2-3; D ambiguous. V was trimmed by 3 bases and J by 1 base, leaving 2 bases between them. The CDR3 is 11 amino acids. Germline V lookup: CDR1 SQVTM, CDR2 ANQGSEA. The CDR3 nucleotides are TGCAGCGTTGACCGCACAGATACGCAGTATTTT. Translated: CSVDRTDTQYF.

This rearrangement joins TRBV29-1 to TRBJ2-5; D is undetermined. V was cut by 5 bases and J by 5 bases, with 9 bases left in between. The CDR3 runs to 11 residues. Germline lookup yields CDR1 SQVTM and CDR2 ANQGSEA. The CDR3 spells CSVQARETQYF. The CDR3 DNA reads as TGCAGCGTTCAGGCGAGGGAGACCCAGTACTTC.

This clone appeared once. CDR3 region: CASSLPGTGDSQYF. The CDR3 DNA is TGTGCCAGCAGCTTACCGGGGACAGGGGATTCCCAGTACTTC. V and J are TRBV5-6 and TRBJ2-5; 10 positions agree with TRBD1. The CDR3 contains 14 residues. Losses at the gene ends were 2 bases for V and 9 bases for J; bases not matched to a gene: 7. Germline CDR1 and CDR2: SGHDT and YYEEEE. Drawing the rest from reference TRBV5-6 and TRBJ2-5, the complete variable domain is DAGVTQSPTHLIKTRGQQVTLRCSPKSGHDTVSWYQQALGQGPQFIFQYYEEEERQRGNFPDRFSGHQFPNYSSELNVNALLLGDSALYLCASSLPGTGDSQYFGPGTRLLVL.

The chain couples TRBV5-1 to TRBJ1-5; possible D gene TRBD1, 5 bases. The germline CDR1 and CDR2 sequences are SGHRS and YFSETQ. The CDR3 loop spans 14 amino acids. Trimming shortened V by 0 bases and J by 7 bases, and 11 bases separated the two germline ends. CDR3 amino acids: CASSLAQGGQPQHF. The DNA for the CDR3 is TGCGCCAGCAGCTTGGCGCAGGGAGGGCAGCCCCAGCATTTT. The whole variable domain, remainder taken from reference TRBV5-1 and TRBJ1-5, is KAGVTQTPRYLIKTRGQQVTLSCSPISGHRSVSWYQQTPGQGLQFLFEYFSETQRNKGNFPGRFSGRQFSNSRSEMNVSTLELGDSALYLCASSLAQGGQPQHFGDGTRLSIL.

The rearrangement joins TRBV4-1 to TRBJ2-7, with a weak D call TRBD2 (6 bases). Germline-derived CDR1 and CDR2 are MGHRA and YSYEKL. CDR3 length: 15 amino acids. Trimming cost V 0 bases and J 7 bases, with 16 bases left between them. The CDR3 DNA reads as TGCGCCAGCAGCCAAGAACTAGCCGGCCGGCGTGAGCAGTACTTC. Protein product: CASSQELAGRREQYF.

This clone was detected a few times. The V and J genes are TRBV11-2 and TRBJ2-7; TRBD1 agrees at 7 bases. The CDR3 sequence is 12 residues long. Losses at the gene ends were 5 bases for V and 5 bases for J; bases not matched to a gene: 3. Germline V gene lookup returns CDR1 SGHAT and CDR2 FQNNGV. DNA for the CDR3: TGTGCCAGCAGCGTTGACAGGGACGAGCAGTACTTC. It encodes CASSVDRDEQYF.

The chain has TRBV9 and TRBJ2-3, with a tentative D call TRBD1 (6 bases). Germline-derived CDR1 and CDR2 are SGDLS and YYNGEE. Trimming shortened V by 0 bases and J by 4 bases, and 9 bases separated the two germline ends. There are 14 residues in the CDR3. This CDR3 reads CASSVGTVADTQYF. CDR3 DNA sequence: TGTGCCAGCAGCGTAGGGACAGTAGCAGATACGCAGTATTTT.

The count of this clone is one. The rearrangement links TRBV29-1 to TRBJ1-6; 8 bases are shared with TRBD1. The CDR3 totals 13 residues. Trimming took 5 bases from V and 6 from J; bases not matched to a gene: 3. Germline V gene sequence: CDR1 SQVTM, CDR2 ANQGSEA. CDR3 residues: CSVRQGSNSPLHF. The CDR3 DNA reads TGCAGCGTTCGACAGGGGAGTAATTCACCCCTCCACTTT. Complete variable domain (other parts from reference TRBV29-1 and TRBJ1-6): SAVISQKPSRDICQRGTSLTIQCQVDSQVTMMFWYRQQPGQSLTLIATANQGSEATYESGFVIDKFPISRPNLTFSTLTVSNMSPEDSSIYLCSVRQGSNSPLHFGNGTRLTVT.

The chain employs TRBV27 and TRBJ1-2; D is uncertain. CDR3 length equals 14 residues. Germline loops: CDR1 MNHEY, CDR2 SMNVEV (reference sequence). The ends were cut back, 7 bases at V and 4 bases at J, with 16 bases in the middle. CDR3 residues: CASTGSPYSYGYTF. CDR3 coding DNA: TGTGCCAGCACCGGTTCCCCTTACAGCTATGGCTACACCTTC.

The CDR3 DNA is TGCAGTGCTGCCTCCGACAGTGAAGCTTTCTTT. It translates to CSAASDSEAFF. This chain joins TRBV20-1 and TRBJ1-1; D is perhaps TRBD1 (5 bases). CDR1 DFQATT and CDR2 SNEGSKA come from the germline V gene (reference sequence). The CDR3 is made up of 11 amino acids. The V end lost 5 bases, the J end lost 7 bases, and 11 bases lay between the germline ends.

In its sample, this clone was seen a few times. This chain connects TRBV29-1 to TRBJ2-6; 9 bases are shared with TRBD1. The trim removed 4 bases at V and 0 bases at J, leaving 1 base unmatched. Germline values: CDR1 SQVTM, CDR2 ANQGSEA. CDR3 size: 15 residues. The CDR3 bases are TGCAGCGTTGGGACAGGGGACTCTGGGGCCAACGTCCTGACTTTC. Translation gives CSVGTGDSGANVLTF. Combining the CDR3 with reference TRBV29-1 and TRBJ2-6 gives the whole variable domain SAVISQKPSRDICQRGTSLTIQCQVDSQVTMMFWYRQQPGQSLTLIATANQGSEATYESGFVIDKFPISRPNLTFSTLTVSNMSPEDSSIYLCSVGTGDSGANVLTFGAGSRLTVL.

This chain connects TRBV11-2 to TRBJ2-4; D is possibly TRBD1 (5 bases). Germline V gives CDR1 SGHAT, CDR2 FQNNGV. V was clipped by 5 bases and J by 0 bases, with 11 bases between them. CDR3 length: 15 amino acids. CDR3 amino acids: CASSQTRAAKNIQYF. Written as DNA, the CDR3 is TGTGCCAGCAGCCAAACCAGGGCAGCCAAAAACATTCAGTACTTC.

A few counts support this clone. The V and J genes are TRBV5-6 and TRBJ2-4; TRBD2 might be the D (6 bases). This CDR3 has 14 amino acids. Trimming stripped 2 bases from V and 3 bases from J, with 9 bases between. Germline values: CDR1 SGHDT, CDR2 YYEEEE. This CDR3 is CASSLREVKNIQYF. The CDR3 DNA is TGTGCCAGCAGCTTAAGGGAGGTCAAAAACATTCAGTACTTC.

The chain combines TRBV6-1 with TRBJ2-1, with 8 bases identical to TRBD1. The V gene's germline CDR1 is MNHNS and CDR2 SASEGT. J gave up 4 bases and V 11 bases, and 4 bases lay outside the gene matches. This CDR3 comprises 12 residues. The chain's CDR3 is CAARQGYNEQFF. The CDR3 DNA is TGTGCCGCTCGACAGGGGTACAATGAGCAGTTCTTC.

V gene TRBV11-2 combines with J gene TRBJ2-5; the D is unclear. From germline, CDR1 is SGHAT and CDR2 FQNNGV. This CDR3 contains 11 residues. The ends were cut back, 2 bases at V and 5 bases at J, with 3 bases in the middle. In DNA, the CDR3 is TGTGCCAGCAGCTTAATGGAGACCCAGTACTTC. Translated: CASSLMETQYF.

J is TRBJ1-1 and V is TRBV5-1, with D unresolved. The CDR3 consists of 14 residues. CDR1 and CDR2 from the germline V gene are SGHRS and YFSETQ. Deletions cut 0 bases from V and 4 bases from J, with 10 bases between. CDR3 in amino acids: CASSLDGRGTEAFF. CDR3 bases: TGCGCCAGCAGCTTGGACGGTCGCGGCACTGAAGCTTTCTTT. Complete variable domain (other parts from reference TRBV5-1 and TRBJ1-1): KAGVTQTPRYLIKTRGQQVTLSCSPISGHRSVSWYQQTPGQGLQFLFEYFSETQRNKGNFPGRFSGRQFSNSRSEMNVSTLELGDSALYLCASSLDGRGTEAFFGQGTRLTVV.

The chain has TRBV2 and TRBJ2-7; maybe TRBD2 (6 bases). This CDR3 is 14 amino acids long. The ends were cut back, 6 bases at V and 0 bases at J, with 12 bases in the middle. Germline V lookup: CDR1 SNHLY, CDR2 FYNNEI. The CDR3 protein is CASSSAGPSYEQYF. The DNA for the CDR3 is TGTGCCAGCAGCTCGGCGGGGCCCTCCTACGAGCAGTACTTC. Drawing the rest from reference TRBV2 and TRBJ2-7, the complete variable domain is EPEVTQTPSHQVTQMGQEVILRCVPISNHLYFYWYRQILGQKVEFLVSFYNNEISEKSEIFDDQFSVERPDGSNFTLKIRSTKLEDSAMYFCASSSAGPSYEQYFGPGTRLTVT.

CDR3 bases: TGCAGCGTTGCTCCTGTGGGACAGGGGAACTATGGCTACACCTTC. This gives the protein CSVAPVGQGNYGYTF. The rearrangement uses TRBV29-1 and TRBJ1-2, with 10 bases identical to TRBD1. The germline CDR1 and CDR2 sequences are SQVTM and ANQGSEA. CDR3 length: 15 amino acids. The V and J ends lost 4 bases and 2 bases, in that order; junction bases with no gene match: 7.

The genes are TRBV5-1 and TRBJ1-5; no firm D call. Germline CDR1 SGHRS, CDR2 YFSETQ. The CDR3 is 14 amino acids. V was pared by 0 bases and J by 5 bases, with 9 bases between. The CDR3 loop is CASSLDGEDQPQHF. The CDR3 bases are TGCGCCAGCAGCTTGGATGGGGAAGATCAGCCCCAGCATTTT.

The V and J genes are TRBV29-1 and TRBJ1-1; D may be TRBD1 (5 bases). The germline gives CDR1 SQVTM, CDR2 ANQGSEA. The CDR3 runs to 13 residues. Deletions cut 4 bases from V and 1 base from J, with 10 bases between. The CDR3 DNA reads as TGCAGCGTTGTTTACAGGAAGAACACTGAAGCTTTCTTT. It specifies CSVVYRKNTEAFF.

The CDR3 DNA is TGTGCCAGCAGCGTAGACAGGGACTATGGCTACACCTTC. Translating it yields CASSVDRDYGYTF. This chain joins TRBV9 and TRBJ1-2; possible D gene TRBD1, 6 bases. The germline V gene has CDR1 SGDLS and CDR2 YYNGEE. V gave up 0 bases and J gave up 3 bases, with 6 bases separating them. The CDR3 has 13 amino acids. The whole variable domain, filled in from reference TRBV9 and TRBJ1-2, reads DSGVTQTPKHLITATGQRVTLRCSPRSGDLSVYWYQQSLDQGLQFLIQYYNGEERAKGNILERFSAQQFPDLHSELNLSSLELGDSALYFCASSVDRDYGYTFGSGTRLTVV.